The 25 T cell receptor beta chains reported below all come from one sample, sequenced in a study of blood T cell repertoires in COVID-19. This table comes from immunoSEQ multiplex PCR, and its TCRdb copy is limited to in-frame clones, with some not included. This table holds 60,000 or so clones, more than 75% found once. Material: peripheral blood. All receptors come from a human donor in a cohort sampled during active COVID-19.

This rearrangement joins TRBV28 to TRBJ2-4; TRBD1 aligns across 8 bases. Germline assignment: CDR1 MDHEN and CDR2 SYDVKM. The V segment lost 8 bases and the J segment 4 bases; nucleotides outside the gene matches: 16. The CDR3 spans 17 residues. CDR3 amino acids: CASRQRWTGLSKNIQYF. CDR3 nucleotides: TGTGCCAGCCGACAAAGGTGGACAGGGTTGTCTAAAAACATTCAGTACTTC. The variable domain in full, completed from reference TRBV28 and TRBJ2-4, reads DVKVTQSSRYLVKRTGEKVFLECVQDMDHENMFWYRQDPGLGLRLIYFSYDVKMKEKGDIPEGYSVSREKKERFSLILESASTNQTSMYLCASRQRWTGLSKNIQYFGAGTRLSVL.

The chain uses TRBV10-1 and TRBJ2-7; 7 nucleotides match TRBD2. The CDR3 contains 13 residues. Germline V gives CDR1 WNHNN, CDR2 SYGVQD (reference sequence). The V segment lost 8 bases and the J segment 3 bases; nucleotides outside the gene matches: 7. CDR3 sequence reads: CASAPGGGYEQYF. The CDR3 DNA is TGCGCCAGCGCTCCGGGGGGTGGCTACGAGCAGTACTTC.

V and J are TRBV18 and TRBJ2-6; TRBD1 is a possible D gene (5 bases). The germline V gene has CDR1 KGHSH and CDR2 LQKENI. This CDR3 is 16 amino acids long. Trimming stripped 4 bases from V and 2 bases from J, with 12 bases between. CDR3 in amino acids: CASSLTSGTGANVLTF. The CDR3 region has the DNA TGTGCCAGCTCACTAACCTCAGGGACTGGGGCCAACGTCCTGACTTTC.

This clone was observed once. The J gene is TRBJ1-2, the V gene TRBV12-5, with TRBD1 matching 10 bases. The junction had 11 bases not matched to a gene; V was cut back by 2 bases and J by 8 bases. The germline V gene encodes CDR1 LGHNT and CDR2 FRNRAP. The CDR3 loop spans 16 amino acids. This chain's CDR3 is CASGLRGDRGLSGYTF. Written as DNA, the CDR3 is TGTGCTAGTGGTTTGAGAGGGGACAGGGGTTTGTCAGGCTACACCTTC.

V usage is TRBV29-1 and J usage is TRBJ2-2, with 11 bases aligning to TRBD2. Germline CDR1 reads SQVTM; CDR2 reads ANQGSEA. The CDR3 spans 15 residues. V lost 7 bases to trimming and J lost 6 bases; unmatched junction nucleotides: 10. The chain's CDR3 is CSAGHLAGGAGELFF. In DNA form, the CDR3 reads TGCAGCGCCGGGCACCTAGCGGGAGGCGCCGGGGAGCTGTTTTTT.

CDR3 residues: CASSLVAGVGSGTQYF. Written as DNA, the CDR3 is TGTGCCAGCAGTTTGGTAGCGGGAGTCGGATCCGGCACCCAGTACTTC. The gene calls are TRBV6-5 and TRBJ2-5, with 9 bases fitting TRBD2. Losses at the gene ends were 4 bases for V and 8 bases for J; bases not matched to a gene: 14. CDR1 is MNHEY, CDR2 SVGAGI, per germline. The CDR3 contains 16 residues.

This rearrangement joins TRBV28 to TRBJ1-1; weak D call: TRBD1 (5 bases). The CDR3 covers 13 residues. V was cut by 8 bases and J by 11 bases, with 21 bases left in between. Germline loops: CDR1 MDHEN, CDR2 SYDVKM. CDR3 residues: CASPVQGSLFAFF. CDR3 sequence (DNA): TGTGCCAGCCCCGTCCAGGGATCCCTCTTCGCTTTCTTT.

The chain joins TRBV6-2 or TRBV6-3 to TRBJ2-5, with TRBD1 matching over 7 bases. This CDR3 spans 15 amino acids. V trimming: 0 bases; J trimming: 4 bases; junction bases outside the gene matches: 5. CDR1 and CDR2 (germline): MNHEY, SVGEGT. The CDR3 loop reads CASSYSYRDRETQYF. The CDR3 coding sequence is TGTGCCAGCAGTTACTCCTACAGGGACAGAGAGACCCAGTACTTC.

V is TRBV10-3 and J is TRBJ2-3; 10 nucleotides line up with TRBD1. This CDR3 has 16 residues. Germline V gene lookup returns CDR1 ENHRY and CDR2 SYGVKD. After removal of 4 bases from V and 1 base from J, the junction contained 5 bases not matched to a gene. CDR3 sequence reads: CAISAWDRGGTDTQYF. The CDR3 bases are TGTGCCATCAGTGCGTGGGACAGGGGCGGCACAGATACGCAGTATTTT.

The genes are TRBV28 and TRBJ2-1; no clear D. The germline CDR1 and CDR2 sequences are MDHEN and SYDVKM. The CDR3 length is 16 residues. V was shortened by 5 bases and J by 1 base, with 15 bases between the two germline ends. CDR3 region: CASSLLAGLSYNEQFF. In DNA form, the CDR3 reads TGTGCCAGCAGTCTTCTCGCAGGCTTGTCCTACAATGAGCAGTTCTTC.

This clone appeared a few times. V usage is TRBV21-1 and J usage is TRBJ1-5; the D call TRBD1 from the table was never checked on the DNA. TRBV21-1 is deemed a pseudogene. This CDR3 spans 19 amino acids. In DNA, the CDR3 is TGTGCCAGCAGCACCTACCCCCCTGGACAGAAAAATAGCAATCAGCCCCAGCATTTT. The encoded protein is CASSTYPPGQKNSNQPQHF.

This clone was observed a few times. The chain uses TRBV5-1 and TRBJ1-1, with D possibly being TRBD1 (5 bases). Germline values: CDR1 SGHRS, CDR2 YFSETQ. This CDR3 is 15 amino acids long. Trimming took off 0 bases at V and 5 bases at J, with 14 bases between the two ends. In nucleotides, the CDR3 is TGCGCCAGCAGCTTGGGACAGACGATCGGAACTGAAGCTTTCTTT. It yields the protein CASSLGQTIGTEAFF.

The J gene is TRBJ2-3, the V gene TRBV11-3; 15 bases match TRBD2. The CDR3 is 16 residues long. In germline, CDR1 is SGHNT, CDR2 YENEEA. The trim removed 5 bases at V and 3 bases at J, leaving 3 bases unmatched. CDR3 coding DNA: TGTGCCAGCAGCCTTGGGACTAGCGGGAGGACAGATACGCAGTATTTT. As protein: CASSLGTSGRTDTQYF.

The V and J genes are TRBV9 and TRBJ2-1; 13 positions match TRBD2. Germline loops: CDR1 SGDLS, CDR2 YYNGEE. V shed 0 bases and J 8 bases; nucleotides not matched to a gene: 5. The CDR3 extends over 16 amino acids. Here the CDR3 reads CASSVETSGRWDEQFF. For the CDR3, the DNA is TGTGCCAGCAGCGTAGAGACTAGCGGGAGGTGGGATGAGCAGTTCTTC. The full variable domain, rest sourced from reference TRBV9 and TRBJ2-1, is DSGVTQTPKHLITATGQRVTLRCSPRSGDLSVYWYQQSLDQGLQFLIQYYNGEERAKGNILERFSAQQFPDLHSELNLSSLELGDSALYFCASSVETSGRWDEQFFGPGTRLTVL.

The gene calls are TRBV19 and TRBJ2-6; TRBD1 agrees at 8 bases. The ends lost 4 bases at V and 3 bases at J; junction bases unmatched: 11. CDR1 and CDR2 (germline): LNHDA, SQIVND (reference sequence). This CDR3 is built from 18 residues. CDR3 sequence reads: CASSSRQGKGNGANVLTF. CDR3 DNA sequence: TGTGCCAGTAGTAGCAGACAGGGGAAAGGCAATGGGGCCAACGTCCTGACTTTC.

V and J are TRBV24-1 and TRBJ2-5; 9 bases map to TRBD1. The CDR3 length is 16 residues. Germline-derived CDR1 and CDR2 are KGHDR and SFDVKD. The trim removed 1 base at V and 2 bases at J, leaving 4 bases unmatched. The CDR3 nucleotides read TGTGCCACCAGTGATTTTGTAGGGACAGGGCAAGAGACCCAGTACTTC. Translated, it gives CATSDFVGTGQETQYF.

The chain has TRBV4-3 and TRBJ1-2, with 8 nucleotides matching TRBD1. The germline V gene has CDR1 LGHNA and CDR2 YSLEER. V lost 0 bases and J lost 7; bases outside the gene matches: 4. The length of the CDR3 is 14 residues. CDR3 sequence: CASSQDGQGLGYTF. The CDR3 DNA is TGCGCCAGCAGCCAAGATGGACAGGGACTTGGCTACACCTTC.

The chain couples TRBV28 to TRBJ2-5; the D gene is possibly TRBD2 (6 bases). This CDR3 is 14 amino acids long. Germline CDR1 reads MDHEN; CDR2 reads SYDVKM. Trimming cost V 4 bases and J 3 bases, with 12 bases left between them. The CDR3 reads CASSSRDSEETQYF. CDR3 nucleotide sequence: TGTGCCAGCAGTTCCAGGGACTCCGAAGAGACCCAGTACTTC.

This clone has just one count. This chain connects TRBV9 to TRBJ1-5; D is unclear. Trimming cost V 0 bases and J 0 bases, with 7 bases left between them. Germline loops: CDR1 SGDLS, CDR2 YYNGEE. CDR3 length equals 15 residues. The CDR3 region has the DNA TGTGCCAGCAGCGTAGGAGAGATTAGCAATCAGCCCCAGCATTTT. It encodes CASSVGEISNQPQHF.

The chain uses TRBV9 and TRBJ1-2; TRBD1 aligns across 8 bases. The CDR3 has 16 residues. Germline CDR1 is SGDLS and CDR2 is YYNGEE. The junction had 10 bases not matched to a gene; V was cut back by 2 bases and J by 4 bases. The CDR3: CASSVLPGQVPYGYTF. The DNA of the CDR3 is TGTGCCAGCAGCGTGTTACCGGGACAGGTTCCCTATGGCTACACCTTC.

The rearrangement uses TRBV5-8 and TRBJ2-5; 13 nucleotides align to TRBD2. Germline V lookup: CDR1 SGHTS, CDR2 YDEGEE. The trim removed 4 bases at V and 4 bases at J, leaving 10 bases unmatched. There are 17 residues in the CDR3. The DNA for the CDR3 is TGTGCCAGCAGCCCTGGGACTAGCGGGACGGGGTCAGAGACCCAGTACTTC. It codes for CASSPGTSGTGSETQYF.

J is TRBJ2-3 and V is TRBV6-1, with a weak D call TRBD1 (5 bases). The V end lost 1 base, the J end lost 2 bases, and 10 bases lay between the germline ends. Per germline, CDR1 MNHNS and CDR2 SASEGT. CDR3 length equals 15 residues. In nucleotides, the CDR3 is TGTGCCAGCAGTGAAGGGCAGGGAAACACAGATACGCAGTATTTT. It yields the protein CASSEGQGNTDTQYF.

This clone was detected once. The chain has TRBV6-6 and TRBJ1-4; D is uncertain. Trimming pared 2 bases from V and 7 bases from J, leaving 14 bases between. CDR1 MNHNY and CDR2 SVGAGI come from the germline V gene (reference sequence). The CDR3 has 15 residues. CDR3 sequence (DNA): TGTGCCAGCAGTTACCCGGGAAGGACTGGTGAAAAACTGTTTTTT. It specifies CASSYPGRTGEKLFF.

The CDR3 region is CASSFLSTGELFF. CDR3 DNA: TGTGCCAGCAGTTTCCTCAGCACCGGGGAGCTGTTTTTT. V gene TRBV28 combines with J gene TRBJ2-2; D uncertain. Germline V gives CDR1 MDHEN, CDR2 SYDVKM. The length of the CDR3 is 13 residues. Trimming stripped 3 bases from V and 4 bases from J, with 6 bases between.

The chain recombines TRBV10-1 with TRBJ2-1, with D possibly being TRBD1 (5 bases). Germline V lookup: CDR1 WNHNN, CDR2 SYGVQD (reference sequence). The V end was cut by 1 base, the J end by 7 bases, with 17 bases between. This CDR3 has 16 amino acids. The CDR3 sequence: CASSELIEAGKNEQFF. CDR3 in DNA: TGCGCCAGCAGTGAGTTAATAGAGGCAGGGAAGAATGAGCAGTTCTTC.